One T cell receptor beta chain is described in this entry. This entry belongs to a study of T cell clonality in common variable immunodeficiency. Data came from immunoSEQ multiplex PCR; TCRdb stores just in-frame clones and leaves some out. Sampling found 60,000 to 75,000 clones, none seen once. The TCR comes from a person aged 18-70 years in good health. The source material was peripheral blood mononuclear cells.

CDR3 amino acids: CASGSYSGRYNEQFF. Incomplete CDR3 DNA: TGTGCCAGCGGCTCCTATAGCGGGAGGTACAATGAG. The V gene is TRBV7-2, the J gene TRBJ2-1; 10 bases line up with TRBD2. Sequencing ends 3 residues short of the CDR3 end; the germline J gene provides the rest. The CDR3 length is 15 residues. Trimming took 8 bases from V and 4 from J; bases not matched to a gene: 8. CDR1 is SGHTA, CDR2 FQGNSA, per germline.